Sequencing of this T cell receptor (beta chain) was carried out in a study of blood T cell repertoires in COVID-19. Here immunoSEQ multiplex PCR was the method, and the copy in TCRdb shows in-frame clones only, minus some. The profile shows about 160,000 clones, 65% to 85% of them singletons. Between the trimmed V and J ends, which lost 8 bases and 10 bases, there was a span of 17 bases. Germline V lookup: CDR1 ENHRY, CDR2 SYGVKD. The CDR3 is 12 residues long. The material sequenced was PBMCs or T cells enriched from blood (not recorded which). The clonotype comes from a woman between 40 and 55 years old with acute COVID-19. The chain employs TRBV10-3 and TRBJ2-5; possible D gene TRBD2, 6 bases. CDR3: CAISASESNQYF. CDR3 DNA sequence: TGTGCCATCTCGGCTAGCGAGAGCAACCAGTACTTC.